This T cell receptor beta chain was found in a study of T-cell reconstitution after alpha-beta-depleted transplantation in children. Study observations and caveats: Reportedly, roughly two months post-transplant, alpha-beta T cells arose from several hundred expanded graft clones. At the one-year point after transplant, T-cell counts and TCRbeta diversity were found to come mostly from T cells that had been newly produced. From surviving recipient T cells and thymic progenitors came the high day-60 TCRbeta diversity observed in some patients.

The TCRbeta library incorporated unique molecular identifiers. TCRdb itself ran the PCR reads through MiXCR, one entry per CDR3 protein. Here the sample spans roughly 350,000 distinct CDR3 sequences, around 15% being singletons. In germline, CDR1 is MGHDK, CDR2 SYGVNS. Trimming took off 4 bases at V and 2 bases at J, with 15 bases between the two ends. CDR3 length equals 17 residues. Worth noting for this clonotype: No antigen is known for it.

The specimen was PBMCs, mostly from graft donor cells, collected 360 days after TCRalphabeta/CD19-depleted stem cell transplant. The chain recombines TRBV25-1 with TRBJ1-6, with a tentative D call TRBD1 (5 bases). The TCR sequence derives from a male patient aged 2 to 9 who had a stem cell transplant for acute lymphoblastic leukemia, so the T cells may come from the graft donor. The CDR3 here is CASSGYTGRAYNSPLHF. In DNA form, the CDR3 reads TGTGCCAGCAGTGGGTATACCGGCAGGGCCTATAATTCACCCCTCCACTTT.